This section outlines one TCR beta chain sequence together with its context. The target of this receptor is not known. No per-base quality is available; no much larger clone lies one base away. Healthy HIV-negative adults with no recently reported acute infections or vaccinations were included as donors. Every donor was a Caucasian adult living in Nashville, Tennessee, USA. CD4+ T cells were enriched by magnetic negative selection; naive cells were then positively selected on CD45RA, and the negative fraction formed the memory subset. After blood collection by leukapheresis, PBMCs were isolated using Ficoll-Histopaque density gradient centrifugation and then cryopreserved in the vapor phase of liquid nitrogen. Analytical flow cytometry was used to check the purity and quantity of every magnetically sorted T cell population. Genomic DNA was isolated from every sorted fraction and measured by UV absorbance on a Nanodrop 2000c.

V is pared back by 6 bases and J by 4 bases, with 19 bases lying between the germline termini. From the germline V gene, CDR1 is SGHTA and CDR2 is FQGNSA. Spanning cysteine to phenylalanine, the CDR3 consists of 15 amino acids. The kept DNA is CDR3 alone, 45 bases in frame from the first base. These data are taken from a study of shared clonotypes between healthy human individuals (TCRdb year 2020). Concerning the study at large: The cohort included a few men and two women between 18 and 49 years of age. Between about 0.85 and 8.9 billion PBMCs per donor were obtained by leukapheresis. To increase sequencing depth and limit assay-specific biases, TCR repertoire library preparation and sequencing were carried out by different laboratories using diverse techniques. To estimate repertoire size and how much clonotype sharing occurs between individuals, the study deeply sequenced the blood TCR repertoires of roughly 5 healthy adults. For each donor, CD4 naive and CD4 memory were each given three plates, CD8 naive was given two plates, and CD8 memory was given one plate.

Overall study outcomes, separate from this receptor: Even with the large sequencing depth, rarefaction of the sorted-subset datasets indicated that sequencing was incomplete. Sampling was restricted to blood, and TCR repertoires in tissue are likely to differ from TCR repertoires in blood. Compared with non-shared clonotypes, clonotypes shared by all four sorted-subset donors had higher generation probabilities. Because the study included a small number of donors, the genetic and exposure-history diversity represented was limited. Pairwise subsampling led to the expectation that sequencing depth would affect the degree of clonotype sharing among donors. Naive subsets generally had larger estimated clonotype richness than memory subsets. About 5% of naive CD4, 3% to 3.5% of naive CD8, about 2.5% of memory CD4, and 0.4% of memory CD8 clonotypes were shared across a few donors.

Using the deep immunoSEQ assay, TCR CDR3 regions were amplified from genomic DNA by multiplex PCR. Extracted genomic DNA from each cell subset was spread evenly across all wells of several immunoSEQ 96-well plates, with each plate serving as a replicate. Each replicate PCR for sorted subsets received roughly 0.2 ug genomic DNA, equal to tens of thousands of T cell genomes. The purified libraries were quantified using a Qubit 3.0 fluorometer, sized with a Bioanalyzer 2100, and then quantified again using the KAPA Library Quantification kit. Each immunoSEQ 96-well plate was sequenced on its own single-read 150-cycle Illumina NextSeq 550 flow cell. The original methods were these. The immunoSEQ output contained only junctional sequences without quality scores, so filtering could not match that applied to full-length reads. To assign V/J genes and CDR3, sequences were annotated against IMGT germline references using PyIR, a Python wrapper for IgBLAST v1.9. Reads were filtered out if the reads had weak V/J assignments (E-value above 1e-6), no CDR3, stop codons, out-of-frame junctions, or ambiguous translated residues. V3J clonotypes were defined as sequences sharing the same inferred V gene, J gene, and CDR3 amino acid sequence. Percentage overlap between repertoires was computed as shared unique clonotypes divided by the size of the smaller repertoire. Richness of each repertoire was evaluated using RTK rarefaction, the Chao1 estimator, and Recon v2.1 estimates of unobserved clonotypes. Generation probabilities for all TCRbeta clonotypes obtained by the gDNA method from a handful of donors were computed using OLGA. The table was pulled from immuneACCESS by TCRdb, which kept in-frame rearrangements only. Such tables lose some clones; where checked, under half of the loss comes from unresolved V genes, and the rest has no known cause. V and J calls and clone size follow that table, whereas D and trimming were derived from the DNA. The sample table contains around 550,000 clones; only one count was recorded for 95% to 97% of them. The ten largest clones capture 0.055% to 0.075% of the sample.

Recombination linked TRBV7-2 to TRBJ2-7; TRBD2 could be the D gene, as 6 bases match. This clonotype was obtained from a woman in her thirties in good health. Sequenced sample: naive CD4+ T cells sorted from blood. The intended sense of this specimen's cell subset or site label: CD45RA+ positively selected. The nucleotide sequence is TGTGCCAGCAGGCGGAGACGGGAGAGAAGGTACGAGCAGTACTTC. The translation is CASRRRRERRYEQYF.